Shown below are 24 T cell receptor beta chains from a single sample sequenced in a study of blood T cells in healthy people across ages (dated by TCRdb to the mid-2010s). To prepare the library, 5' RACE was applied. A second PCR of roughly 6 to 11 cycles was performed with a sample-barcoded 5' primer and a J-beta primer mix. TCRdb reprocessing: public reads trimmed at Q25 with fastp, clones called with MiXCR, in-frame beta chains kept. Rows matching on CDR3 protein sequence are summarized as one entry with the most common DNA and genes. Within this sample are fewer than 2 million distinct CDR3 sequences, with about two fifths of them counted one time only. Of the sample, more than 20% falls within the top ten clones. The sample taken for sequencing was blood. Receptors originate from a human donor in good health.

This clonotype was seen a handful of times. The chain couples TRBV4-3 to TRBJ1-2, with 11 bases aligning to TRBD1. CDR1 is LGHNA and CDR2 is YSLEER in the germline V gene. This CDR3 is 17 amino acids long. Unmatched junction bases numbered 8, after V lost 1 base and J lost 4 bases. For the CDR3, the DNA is TGCGCCAGCAGCCAAGGGACAGGGGGCGCGAGTGGCTATGGCTACACCTTC. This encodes CASSQGTGGASGYGYTF.

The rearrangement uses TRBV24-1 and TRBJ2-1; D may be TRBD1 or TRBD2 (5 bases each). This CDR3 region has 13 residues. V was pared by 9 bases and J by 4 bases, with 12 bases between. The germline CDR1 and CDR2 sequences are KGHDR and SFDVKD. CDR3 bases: TGTGCCACCCGGGACGTCATATACAATGAGCAGTTCTTC. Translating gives CATRDVIYNEQFF.

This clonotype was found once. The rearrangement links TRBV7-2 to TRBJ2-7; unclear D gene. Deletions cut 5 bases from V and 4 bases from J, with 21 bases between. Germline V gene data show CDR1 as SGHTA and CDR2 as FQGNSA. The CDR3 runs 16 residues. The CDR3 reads CASSQFGLKGPYEQYF. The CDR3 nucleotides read TGTGCCAGCAGCCAGTTTGGCTTGAAAGGCCCATACGAGCAGTACTTC.

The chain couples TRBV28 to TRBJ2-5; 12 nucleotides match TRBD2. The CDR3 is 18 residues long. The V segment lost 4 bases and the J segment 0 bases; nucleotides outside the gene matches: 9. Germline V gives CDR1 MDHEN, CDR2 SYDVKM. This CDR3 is CASSSGLAGTQYQETQYF. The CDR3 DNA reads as TGTGCCAGCAGTTCAGGACTAGCGGGGACACAGTACCAAGAGACCCAGTACTTC.

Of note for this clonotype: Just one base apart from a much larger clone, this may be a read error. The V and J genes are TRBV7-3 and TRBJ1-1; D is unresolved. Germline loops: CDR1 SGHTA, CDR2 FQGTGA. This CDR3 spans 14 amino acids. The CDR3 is CVSSLTGGITEAFF. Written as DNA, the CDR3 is TGTGTCAGCAGCTTAACGGGAGGGATCACTGAAGCTTTCTTT.

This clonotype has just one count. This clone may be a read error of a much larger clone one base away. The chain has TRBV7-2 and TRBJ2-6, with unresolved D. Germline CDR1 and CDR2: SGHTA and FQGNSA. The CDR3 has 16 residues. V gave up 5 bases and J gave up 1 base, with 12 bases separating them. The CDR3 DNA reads TGTGCCAGCAGCCTGCAGATAAGTTCTGGGGCCAACGTCCTGACTTTC. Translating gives CASSLQISSGANVLTF. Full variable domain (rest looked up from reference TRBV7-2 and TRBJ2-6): GAGVSQSPSNKVTEKGKDVELRCDPISGHTALYWYRQSLGQGLEFLIYFQGNSAPDKSGLPSDRFSAERTGGSVSTLTIQRTQQEDSAVYLCASSLQISSGANVLTFGAGSRLTVL.

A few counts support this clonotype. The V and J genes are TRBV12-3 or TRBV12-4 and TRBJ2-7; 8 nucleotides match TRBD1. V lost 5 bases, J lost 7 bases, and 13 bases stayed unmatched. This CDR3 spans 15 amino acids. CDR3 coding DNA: TGTGCCAGCAGTCCCGAGGGACAGGAGGATGGTGAGCAGTACTTC. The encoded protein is CASSPEGQEDGEQYF.

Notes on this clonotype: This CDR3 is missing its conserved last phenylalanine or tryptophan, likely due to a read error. The CDR3 reads CASKEGEPYNSPLHC. The CDR3 nucleotides are TGTGCCAGCAAGGAGGGAGAGCCATATAATTCACCCCTCCACTGT. The chain uses TRBV27 and TRBJ1-6; the D is unclear. The CDR3 runs to 15 residues. Germline lookup yields CDR1 MNHEY and CDR2 SMNVEV (reference sequence). V was trimmed by 7 bases and J by 4 bases, leaving 14 bases between them.

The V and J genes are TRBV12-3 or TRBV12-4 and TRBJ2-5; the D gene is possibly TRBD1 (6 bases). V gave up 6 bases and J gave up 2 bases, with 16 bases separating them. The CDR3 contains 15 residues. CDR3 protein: CASSATGNPQETQYF. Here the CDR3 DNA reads TGTGCCAGCAGCGCGACAGGAAATCCACAAGAGACCCAGTACTTC.

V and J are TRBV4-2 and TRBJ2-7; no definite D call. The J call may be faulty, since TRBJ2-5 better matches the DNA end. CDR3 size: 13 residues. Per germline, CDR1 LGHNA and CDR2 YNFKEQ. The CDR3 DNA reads TGTGCCAGCAGCCAAGCAGCCGTGGAGACCCAGTACTTC. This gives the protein CASSQAAVETQYF.

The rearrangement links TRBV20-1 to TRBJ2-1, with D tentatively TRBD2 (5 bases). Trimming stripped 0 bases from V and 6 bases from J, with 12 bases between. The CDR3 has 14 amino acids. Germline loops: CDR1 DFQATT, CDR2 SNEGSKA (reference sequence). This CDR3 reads CSARDLAGFNEQFF. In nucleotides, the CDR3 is TGCAGTGCTAGAGATCTCGCGGGTTTCAATGAGCAGTTCTTC.

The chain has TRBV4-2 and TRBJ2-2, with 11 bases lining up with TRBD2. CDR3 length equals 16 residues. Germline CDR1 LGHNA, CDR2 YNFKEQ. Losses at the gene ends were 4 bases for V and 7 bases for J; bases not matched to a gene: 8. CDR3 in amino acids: CASSPIAGGIFGELFF. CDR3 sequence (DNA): TGTGCCAGCAGCCCGATAGCGGGGGGGATATTCGGGGAGCTGTTTTTT.

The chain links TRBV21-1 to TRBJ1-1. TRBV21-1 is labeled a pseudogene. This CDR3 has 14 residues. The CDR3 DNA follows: TGTGCCAGCAGCAATGGGGGAGGAAAGACTGAAGCTTTCTTT. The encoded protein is CASSNGGGKTEAFF.

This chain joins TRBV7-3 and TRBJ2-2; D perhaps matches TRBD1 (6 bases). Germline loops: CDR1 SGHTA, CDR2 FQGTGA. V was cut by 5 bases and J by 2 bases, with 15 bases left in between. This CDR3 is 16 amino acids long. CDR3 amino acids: CASSLLRGRNTGELFF. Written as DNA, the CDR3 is TGTGCCAGCAGCCTACTCAGGGGACGAAACACCGGGGAGCTGTTTTTT.

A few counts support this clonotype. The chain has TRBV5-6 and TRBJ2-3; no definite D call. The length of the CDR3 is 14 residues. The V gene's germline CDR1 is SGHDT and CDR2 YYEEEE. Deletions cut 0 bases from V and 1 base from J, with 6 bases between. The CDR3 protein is CASSLEHRTDTQYF. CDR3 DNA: TGTGCCAGCAGCTTGGAACACCGCACAGATACGCAGTATTTT. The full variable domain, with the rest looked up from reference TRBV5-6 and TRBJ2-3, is DAGVTQSPTHLIKTRGQQVTLRCSPKSGHDTVSWYQQALGQGPQFIFQYYEEEERQRGNFPDRFSGHQFPNYSSELNVNALLLGDSALYLCASSLEHRTDTQYFGPGTRLTVL.

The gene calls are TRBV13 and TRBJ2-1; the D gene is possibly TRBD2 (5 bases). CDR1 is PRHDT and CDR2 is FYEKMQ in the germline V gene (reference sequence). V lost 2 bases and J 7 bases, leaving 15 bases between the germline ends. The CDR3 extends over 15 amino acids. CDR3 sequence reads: CASSLWRGPQNEQFF. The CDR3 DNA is TGTGCCAGCAGCTTATGGAGAGGGCCGCAGAATGAGCAGTTCTTC.

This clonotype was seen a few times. The CDR3 reads CASSTWGPQDYGYTF. In nucleotides, the CDR3 is TGTGCCAGCAGTACGTGGGGGCCCCAGGACTATGGCTACACCTTC. The chain combines TRBV5-8 with TRBJ1-2, with D tentatively TRBD1 (6 bases). There are 15 residues in the CDR3. The germline gives CDR1 SGHTS, CDR2 YDEGEE. Trimming shortened V by 5 bases and J by 3 bases, and 17 bases separated the two germline ends.

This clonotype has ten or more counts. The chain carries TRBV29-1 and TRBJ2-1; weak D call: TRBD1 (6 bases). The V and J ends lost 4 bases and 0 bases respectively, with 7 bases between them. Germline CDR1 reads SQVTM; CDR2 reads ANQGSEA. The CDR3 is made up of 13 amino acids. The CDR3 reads CSVVDSSYNEQFF. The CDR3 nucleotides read TGCAGCGTTGTGGACAGCTCCTACAATGAGCAGTTCTTC.

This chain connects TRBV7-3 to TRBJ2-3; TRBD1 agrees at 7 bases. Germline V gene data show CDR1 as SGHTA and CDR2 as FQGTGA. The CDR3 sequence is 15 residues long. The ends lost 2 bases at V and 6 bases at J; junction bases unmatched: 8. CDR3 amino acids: CASSLGRGWSDTQYF. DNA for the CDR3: TGTGCCAGCAGCTTAGGCAGGGGGTGGTCGGATACGCAGTATTTT.

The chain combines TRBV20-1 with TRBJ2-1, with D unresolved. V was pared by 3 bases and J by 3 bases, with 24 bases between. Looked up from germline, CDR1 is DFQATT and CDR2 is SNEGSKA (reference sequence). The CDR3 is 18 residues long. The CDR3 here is CSASFGSGRALHYNEQFF. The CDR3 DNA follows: TGCAGTGCTAGTTTCGGATCGGGTCGTGCCCTACACTACAATGAGCAGTTCTTC.

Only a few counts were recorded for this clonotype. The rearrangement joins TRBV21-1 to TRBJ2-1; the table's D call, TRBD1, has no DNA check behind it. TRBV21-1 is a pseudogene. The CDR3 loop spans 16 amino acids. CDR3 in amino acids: CASHRRDWAPGGEQFF. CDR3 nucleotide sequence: TGTGCCAGCCACCGGCGAGACTGGGCCCCAGGGGGGGAGCAGTTCTTC.

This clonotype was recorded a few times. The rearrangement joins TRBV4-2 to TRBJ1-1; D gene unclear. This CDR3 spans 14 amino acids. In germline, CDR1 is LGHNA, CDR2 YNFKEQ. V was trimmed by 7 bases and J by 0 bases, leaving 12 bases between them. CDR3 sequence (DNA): TGTGCCAGCAACGATGCTGGGATGAACACTGAAGCTTTCTTT. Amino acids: CASNDAGMNTEAFF.

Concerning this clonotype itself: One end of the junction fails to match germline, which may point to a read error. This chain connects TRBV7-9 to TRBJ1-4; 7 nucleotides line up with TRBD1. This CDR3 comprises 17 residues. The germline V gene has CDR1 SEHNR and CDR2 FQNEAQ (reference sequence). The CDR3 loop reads CASSPNINRGSLEKLFF. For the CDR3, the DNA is TGTGCTAGCAGCCCGAACATAAACAGGGGATCTCTTGAAAAACTGTTTTTT.

The CDR3 protein is CAIKSGGNYNEQFF. DNA of the CDR3: TGTGCCATCAAAAGCGGGGGGAATTACAATGAGCAGTTCTTC. V usage is TRBV10-3 and J usage is TRBJ2-1; 9 nucleotides align to TRBD2. There are 14 residues in the CDR3. Germline V gives CDR1 ENHRY, CDR2 SYGVKD. The V segment lost 7 bases and the J segment 4 bases; nucleotides outside the gene matches: 5.